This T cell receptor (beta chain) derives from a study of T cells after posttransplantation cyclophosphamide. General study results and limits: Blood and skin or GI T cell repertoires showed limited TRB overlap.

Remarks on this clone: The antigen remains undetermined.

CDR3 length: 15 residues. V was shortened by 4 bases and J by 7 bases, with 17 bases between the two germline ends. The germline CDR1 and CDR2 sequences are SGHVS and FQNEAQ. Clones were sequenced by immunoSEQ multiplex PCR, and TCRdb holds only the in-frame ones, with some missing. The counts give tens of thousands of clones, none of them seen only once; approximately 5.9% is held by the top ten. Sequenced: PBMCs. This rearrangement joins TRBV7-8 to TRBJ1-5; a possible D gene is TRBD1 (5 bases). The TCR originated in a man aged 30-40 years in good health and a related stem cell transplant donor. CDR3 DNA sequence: TGTGCCAGCAGCTCCGACAGTGTCGACGGACAGCCCCAGCATTTT. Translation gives CASSSDSVDGQPQHF. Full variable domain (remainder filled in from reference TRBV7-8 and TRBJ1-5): GAGVSQSPRYKVAKRGQDVALRCDPISGHVSLFWYQQALGQGPEFLTYFQNEAQLDKSGLPSDRFFAERPEGSVSTLKIQRTQQEDSAVYLCASSSDSVDGQPQHFGDGTRLSIL.